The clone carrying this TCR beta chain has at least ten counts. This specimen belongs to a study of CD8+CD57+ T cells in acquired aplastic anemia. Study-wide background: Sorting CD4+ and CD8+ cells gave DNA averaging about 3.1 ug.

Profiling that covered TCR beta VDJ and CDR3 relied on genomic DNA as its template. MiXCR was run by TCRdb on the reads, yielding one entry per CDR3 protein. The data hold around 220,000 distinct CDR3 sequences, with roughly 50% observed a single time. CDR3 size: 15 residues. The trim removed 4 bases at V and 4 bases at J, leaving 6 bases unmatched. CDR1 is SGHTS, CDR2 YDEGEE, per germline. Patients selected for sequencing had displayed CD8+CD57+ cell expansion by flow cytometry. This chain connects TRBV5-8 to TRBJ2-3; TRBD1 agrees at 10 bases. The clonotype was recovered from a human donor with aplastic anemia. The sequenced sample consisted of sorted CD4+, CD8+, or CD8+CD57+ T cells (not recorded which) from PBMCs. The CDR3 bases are TGTGCCAGCAGCGTCGACAGGGGGCGAGCAGATACGCAGTATTTT. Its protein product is CASSVDRGRADTQYF.